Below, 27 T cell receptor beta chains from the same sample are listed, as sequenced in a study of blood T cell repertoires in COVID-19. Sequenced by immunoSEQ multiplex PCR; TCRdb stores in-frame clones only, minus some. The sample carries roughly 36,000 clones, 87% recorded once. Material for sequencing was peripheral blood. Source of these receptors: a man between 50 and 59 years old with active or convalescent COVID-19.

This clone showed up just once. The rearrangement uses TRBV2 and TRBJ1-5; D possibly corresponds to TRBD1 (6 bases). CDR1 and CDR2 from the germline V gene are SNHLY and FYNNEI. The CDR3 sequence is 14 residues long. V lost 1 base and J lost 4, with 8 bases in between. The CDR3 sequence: CASSEGTVNQPQHF. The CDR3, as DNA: TGTGCCAGCAGTGAAGGGACAGTAAATCAGCCCCAGCATTTT.

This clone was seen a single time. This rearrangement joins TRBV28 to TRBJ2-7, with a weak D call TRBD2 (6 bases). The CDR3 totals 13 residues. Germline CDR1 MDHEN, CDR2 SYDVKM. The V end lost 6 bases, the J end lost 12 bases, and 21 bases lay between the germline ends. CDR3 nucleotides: TGTGCCAGCAGCCCCTACCTGGGACTGCGGGTGTACTTC. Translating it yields CASSPYLGLRVYF.

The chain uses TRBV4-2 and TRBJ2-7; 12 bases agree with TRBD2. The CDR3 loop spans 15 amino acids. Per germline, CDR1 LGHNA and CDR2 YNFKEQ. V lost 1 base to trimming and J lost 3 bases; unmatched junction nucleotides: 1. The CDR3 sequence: CASSQGGLAGYEQYF. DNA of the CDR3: TGTGCCAGCAGCCAAGGGGGACTAGCGGGCTACGAGCAGTACTTC.

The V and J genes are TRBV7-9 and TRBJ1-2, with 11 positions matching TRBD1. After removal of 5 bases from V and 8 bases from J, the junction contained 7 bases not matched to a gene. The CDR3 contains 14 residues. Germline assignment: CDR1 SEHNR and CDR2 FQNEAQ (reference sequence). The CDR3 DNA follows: TGTGCCAGCAGCGCGGGACAGGGGGAGTACGGCTACACCTTC. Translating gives CASSAGQGEYGYTF.

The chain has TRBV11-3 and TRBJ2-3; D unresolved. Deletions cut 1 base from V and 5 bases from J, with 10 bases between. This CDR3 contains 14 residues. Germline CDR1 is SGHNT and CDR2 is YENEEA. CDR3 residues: CASSLGAKGDTQYF. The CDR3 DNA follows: TGTGCCAGCAGCTTAGGGGCAAAAGGAGATACGCAGTATTTT. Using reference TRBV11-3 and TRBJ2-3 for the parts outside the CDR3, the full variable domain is EAGVVQSPRYKIIEKKQPVAFWCNPISGHNTLYWYLQNLGQGPELLIRYENEEAVDDSQLPKDRFSAERLKGVDSTLKIQPAELGDSAVYLCASSLGAKGDTQYFGPGTRLTVL.

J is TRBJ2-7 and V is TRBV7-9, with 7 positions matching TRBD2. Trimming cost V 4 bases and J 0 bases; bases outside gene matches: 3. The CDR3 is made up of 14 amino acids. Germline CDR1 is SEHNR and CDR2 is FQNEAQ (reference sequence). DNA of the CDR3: TGTGCCAGCAGCTCCAGCGGGGCCTCCTACGAGCAGTACTTC. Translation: CASSSSGASYEQYF.

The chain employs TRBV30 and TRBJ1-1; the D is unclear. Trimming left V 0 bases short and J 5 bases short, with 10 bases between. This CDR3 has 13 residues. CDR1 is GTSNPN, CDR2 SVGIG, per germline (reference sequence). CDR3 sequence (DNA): TGTGCCTGGAGTGTACTATTCGAGACTGAAGCTTTCTTT. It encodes CAWSVLFETEAFF.

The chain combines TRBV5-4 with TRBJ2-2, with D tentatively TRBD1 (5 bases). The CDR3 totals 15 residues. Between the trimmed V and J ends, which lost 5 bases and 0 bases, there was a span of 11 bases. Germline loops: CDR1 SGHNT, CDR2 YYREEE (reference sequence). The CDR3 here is CASRQGVSNTGELFF. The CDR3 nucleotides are TGTGCCAGCAGGCAAGGGGTCTCGAACACCGGGGAGCTGTTTTTT.

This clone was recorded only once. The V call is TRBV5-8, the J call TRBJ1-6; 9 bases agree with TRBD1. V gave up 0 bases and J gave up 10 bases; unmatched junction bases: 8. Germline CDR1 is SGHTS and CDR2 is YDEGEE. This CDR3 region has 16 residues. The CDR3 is CASSLAGDRVNSPLHF. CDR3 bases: TGTGCCAGCAGCTTGGCCGGGGACAGGGTAAACTCACCCCTCCACTTT.

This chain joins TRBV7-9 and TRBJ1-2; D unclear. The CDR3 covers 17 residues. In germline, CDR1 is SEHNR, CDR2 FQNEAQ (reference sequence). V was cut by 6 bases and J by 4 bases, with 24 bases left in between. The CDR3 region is CASSPPPGKGDFYGYTF. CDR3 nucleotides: TGTGCCAGCAGTCCCCCCCCCGGGAAGGGAGATTTCTATGGCTACACCTTC.

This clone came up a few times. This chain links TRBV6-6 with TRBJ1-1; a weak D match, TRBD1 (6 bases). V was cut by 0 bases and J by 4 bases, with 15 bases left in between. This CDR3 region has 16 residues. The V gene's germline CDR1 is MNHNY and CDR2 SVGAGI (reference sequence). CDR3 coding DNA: TGTGCCAGCAGTTACTCGAATGGGGGCGCGGGCACTGAAGCTTTCTTT. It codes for CASSYSNGGAGTEAFF.

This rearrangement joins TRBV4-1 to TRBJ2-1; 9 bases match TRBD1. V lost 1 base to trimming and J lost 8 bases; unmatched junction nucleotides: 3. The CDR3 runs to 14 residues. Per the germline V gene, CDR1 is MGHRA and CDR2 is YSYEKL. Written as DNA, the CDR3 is TGCGCCAGCAGCCAAGCGGACAGGGGAGATGAGCAGTTCTTC. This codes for CASSQADRGDEQFF.

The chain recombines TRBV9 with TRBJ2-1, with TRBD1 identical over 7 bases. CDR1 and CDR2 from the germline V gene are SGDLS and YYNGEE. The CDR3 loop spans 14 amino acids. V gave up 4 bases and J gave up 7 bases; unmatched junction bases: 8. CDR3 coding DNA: TGTGCCAGCAGCCCTTTGAGGGGGCGTAATGAGCAGTTCTTC. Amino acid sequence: CASSPLRGRNEQFF.

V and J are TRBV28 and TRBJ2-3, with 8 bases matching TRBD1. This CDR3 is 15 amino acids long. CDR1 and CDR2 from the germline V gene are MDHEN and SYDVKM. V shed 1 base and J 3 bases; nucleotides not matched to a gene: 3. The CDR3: CASSLSGGWTDTQYF. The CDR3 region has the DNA TGTGCCAGCAGTTTATCAGGGGGCTGGACAGATACGCAGTATTTT.

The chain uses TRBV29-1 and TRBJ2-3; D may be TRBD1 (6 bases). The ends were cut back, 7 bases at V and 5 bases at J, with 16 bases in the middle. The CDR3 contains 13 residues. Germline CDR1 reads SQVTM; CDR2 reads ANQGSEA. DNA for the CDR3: TGCAGCGCCACGCAGGGGACCGGAGATACGCAGTATTTT. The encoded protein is CSATQGTGDTQYF.

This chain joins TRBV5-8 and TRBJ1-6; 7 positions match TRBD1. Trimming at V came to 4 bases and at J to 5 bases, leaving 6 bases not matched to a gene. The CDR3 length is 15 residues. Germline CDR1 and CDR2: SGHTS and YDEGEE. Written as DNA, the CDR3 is TGTGCCAGCAGCCAGGGACAGAGGCATAATTCACCCCTCCACTTT. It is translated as CASSQGQRHNSPLHF.

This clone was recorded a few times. CDR3 amino acids: CAISERGPPTGELFF. The DNA of the CDR3 is TGTGCCATCTCTGAGCGGGGGCCACCCACCGGGGAGCTGTTTTTT. V and J are TRBV10-3 and TRBJ2-2; 8 bases line up with TRBD2. Germline assignment: CDR1 ENHRY and CDR2 SYGVKD. The CDR3 consists of 15 residues. After removal of 8 bases from V and 4 bases from J, the junction contained 9 bases not matched to a gene.

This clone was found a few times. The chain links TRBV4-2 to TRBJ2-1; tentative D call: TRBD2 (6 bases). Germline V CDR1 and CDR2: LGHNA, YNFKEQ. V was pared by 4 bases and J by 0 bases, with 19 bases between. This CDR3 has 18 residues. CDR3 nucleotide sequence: TGTGCCAGCAGCCTGTCATTGGCGGGGCCGAGCTCCTACAATGAGCAGTTCTTC. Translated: CASSLSLAGPSSYNEQFF.

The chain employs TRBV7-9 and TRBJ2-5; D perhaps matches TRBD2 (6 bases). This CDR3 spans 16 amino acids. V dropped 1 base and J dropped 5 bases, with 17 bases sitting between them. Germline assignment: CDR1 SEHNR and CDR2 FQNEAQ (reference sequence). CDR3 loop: CASSLDYRGGWETQYF. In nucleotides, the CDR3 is TGTGCCAGCAGCTTAGACTACCGGGGAGGATGGGAGACCCAGTACTTC.

DNA for the CDR3: TGTGCCAGCAGGACTACCGAGGGGGCCCGGGCACCCCTCCACTTT. Protein: CASRTTEGARAPLHF. V gene TRBV6-6 combines with J gene TRBJ1-6; 7 nucleotides agree with TRBD1. J gave up 11 bases and V 6 bases, and 13 bases lay outside the gene matches. Germline lookup yields CDR1 MNHNY and CDR2 SVGAGI (reference sequence). The CDR3 spans 15 residues.

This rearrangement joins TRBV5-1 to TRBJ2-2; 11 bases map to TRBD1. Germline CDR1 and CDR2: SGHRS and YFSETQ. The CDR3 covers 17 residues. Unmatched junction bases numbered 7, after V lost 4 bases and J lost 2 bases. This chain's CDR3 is CASSEWTGGLNTGELFF. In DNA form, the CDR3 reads TGCGCCAGCAGCGAGTGGACAGGGGGCCTAAACACCGGGGAGCTGTTTTTT.

In DNA, the CDR3 is TGTGCCAGCAGCTTAACGTCGCAGGCGGGTACAATCGGGGAGCTGTTTTTT. Its protein is CASSLTSQAGTIGELFF. The chain uses TRBV7-3 and TRBJ2-2, with a possible D match to TRBD2 (5 bases). This CDR3 spans 17 amino acids. The V and J ends lost 0 bases and 7 bases respectively, with 18 bases between them. Germline CDR1 SGHTA, CDR2 FQGTGA.

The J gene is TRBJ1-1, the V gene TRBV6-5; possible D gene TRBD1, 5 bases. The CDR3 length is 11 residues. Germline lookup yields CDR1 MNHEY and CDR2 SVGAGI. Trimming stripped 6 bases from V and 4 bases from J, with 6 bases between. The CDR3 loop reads CASSGGTEAFF. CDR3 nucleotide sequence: TGTGCCAGCAGCGGGGGCACTGAAGCTTTCTTT.

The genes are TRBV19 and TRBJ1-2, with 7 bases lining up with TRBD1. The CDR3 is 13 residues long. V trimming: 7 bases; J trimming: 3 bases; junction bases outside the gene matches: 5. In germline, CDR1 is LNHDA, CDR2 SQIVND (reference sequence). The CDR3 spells CASKSTGDYGYTF. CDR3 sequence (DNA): TGTGCCAGTAAGTCAACAGGGGACTATGGCTACACCTTC.

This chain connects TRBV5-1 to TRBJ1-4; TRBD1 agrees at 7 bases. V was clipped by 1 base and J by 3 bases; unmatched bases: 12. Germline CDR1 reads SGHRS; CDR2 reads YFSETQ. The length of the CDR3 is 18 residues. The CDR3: CASSLTPTGRGSNEKLFF. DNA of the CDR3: TGCGCCAGCAGCTTGACCCCGACAGGGAGAGGTTCTAATGAAAAACTGTTTTTT.

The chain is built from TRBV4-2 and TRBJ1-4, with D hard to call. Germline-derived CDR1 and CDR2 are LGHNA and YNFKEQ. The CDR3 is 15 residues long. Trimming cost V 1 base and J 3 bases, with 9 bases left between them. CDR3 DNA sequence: TGTGCCAGCAGCCAAGTTGAGTCCGCTAATGAAAAACTGTTTTTT. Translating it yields CASSQVESANEKLFF.

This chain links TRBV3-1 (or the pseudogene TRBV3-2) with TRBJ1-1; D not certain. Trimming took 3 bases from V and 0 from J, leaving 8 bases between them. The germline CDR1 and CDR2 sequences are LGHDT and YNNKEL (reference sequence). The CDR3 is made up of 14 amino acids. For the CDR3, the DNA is TGTGCCAGCAGCCAGTGGAGGCTGAACACTGAAGCTTTCTTT. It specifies CASSQWRLNTEAFF.